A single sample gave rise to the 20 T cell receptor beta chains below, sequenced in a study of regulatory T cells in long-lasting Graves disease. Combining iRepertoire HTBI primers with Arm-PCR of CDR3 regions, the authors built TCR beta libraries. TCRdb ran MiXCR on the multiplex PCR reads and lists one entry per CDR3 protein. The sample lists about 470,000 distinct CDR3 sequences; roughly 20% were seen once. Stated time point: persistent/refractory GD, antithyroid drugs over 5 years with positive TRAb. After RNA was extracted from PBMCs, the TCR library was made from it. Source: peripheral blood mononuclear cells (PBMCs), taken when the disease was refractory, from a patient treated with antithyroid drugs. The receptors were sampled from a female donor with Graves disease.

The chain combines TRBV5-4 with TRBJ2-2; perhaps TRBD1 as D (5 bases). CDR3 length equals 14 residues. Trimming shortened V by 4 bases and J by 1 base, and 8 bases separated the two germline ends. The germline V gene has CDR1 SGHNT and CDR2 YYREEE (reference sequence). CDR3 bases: TGTGCCAGCAGCCAGGACAAGAACACCGGGGAGCTGTTTTTT. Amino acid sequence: CASSQDKNTGELFF.

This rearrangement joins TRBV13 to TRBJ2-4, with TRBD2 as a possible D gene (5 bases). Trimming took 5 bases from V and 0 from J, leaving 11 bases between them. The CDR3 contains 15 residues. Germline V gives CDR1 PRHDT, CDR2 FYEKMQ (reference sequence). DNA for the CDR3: TGTGCCAGCAGCCTAAACGGGGTAGCCAAAAACATTCAGTACTTC. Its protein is CASSLNGVAKNIQYF.

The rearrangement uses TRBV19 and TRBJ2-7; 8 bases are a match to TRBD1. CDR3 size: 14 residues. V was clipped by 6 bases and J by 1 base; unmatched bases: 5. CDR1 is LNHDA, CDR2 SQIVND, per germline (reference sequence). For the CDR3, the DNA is TGTGCCAGTAGCTCGGACAGGGCGTCCTACGAGCAGTACTTC. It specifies CASSSDRASYEQYF.

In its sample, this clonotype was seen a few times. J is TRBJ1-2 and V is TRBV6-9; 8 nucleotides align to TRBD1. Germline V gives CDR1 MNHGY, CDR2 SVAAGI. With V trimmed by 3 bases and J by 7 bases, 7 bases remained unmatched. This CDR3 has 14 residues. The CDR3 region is CASSYLTGEVGYTF. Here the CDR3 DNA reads TGTGCCAGCAGTTACTTGACAGGGGAGGTTGGCTACACCTTC.

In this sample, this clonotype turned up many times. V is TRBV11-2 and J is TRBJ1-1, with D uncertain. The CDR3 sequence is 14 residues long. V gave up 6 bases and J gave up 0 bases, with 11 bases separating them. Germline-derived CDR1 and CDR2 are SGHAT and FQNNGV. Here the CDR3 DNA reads TGTGCCAGCAGTTTTAATCTCATGAACACTGAAGCTTTCTTT. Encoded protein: CASSFNLMNTEAFF.

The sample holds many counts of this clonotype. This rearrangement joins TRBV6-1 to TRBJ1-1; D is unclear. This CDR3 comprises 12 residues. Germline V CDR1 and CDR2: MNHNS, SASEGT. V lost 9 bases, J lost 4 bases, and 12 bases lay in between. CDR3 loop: CASRVDGTEAFF. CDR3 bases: TGTGCCAGTAGGGTAGATGGCACTGAAGCTTTCTTT.

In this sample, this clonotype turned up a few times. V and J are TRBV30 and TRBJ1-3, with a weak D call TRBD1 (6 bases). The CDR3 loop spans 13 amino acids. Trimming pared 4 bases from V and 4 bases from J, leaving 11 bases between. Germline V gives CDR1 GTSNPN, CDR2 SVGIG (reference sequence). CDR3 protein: CAWTLGAGNTIYF. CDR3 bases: TGTGCCTGGACGTTGGGGGCAGGAAACACCATATATTTT.

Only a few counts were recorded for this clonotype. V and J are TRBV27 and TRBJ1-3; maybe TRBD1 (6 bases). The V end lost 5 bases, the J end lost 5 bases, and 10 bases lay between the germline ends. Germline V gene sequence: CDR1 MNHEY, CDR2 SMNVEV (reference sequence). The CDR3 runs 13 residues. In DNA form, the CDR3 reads TGTGCCAGCAGTGCGACAGGAAGAAACACCATATATTTT. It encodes CASSATGRNTIYF.

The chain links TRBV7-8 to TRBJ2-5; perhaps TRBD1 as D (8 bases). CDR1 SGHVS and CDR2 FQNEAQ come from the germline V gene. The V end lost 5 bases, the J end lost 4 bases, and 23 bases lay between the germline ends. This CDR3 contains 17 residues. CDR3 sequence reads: CASSQPGGTGHRETQYF. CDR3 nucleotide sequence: TGTGCCAGCAGCCAACCCGGGGGGACAGGCCATCGAGAGACCCAGTACTTC.

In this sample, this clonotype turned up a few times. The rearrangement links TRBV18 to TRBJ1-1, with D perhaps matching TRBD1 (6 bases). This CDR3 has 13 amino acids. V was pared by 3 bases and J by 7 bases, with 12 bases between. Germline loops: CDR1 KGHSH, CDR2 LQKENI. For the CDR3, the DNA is TGTGCCAGCTCACCGCAGGGGAAAGGTGAAGCTTTCTTT. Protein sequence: CASSPQGKGEAFF.

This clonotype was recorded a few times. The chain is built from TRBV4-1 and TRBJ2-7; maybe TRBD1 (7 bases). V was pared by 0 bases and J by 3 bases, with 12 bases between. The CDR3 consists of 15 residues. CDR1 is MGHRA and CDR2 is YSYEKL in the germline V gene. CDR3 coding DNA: TGCGCCAGCAGCCAAGATTATCAGGGGGGCTACGAGCAGTACTTC. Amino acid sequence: CASSQDYQGGYEQYF.

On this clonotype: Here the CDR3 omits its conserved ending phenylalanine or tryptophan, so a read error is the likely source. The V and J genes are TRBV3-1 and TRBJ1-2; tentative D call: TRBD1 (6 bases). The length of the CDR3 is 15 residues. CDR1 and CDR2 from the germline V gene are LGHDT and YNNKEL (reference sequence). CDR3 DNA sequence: TGTGCCGGCAGCCGGGAGGGGGGGCTGAGCTATGGCTACACCTCC. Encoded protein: CAGSREGGLSYGYTS.

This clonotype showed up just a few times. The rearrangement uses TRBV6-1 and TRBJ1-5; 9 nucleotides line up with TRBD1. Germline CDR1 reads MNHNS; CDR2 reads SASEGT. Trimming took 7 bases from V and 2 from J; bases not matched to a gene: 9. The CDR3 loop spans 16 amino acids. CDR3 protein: CASTSDRGGGNQPQHF. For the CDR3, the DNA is TGTGCCAGCACCTCGGACAGGGGAGGCGGCAATCAGCCCCAGCATTTT.

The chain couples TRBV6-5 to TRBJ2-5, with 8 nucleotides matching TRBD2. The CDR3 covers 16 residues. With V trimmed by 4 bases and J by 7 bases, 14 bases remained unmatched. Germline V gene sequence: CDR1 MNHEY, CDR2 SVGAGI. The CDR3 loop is CASSWPQRERGWTQYF. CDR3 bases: TGTGCCAGCAGTTGGCCCCAGCGGGAGCGGGGATGGACCCAGTACTTC.

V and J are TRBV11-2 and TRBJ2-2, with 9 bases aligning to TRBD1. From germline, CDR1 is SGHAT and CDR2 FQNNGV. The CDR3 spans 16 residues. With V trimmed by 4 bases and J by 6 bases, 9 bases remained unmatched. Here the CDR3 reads CASSWRGTGMAGELFF. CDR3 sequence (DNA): TGTGCCAGCAGCTGGAGAGGGACAGGGATGGCCGGGGAGCTGTTTTTT.

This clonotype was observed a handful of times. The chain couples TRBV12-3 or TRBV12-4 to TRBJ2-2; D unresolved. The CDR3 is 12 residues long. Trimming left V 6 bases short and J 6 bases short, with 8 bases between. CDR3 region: CASSKGPGELFF. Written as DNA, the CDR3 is TGTGCCAGCAGCAAGGGCCCCGGGGAGCTGTTTTTT.

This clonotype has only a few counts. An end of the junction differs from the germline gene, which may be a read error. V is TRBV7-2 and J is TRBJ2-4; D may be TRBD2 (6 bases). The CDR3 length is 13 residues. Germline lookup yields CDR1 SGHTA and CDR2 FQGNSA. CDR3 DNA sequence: TGTGCCGGCAGCACTAGCTCAAAAAACATTCAGTACTTC. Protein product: CAGSTSSKNIQYF.

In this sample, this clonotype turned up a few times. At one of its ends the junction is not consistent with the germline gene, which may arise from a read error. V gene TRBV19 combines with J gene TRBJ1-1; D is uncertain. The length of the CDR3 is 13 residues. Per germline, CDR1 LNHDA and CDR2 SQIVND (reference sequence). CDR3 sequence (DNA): TGTGCCAGTAGTACGAAAACGAACTCTGAAGCTTTCTTT. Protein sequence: CASSTKTNSEAFF.

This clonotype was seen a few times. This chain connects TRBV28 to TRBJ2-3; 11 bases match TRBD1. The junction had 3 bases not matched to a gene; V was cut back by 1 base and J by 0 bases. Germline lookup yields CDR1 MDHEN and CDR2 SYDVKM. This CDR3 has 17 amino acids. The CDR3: CASSLYGTGGSTDTQYF. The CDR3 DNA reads TGTGCCAGCAGTTTATATGGGACAGGGGGGAGCACAGATACGCAGTATTTT.

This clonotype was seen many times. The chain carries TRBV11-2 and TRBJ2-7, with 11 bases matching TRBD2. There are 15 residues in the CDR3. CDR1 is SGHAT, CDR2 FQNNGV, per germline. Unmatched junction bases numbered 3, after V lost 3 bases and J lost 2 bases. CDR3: CASSLGLAVTYEQYF. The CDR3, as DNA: TGTGCCAGCAGCTTGGGACTAGCGGTAACCTACGAGCAGTACTTC.